This TCR beta chain was sequenced during a study of T-cell reconstitution after alpha-beta-depleted transplantation in children. V was shortened by 0 bases and J by 0 bases, with 12 bases between the two germline ends. Germline CDR1 MGHRA, CDR2 YSYEKL. The CDR3 totals 16 residues. The authors prepared the TCRbeta library with unique molecular identifiers. From the PCR reads, TCRdb called clonotypes with MiXCR, one entry per CDR3 protein. The sample records about 900,000 distinct CDR3 sequences, about 26% being singletons. Notes on the study in general: There were some patients whose high TCRbeta diversity at day 60 came from surviving recipient T cells and thymic progenitors.

This clonotype was seen repeatedly, ten times or more. The target antigen is unknown. The sample consisted of PBMCs, mostly from graft donor cells, taken 360 days after TCRalphabeta/CD19-depleted stem cell transplant. The rearrangement links TRBV4-1 to TRBJ2-7; no clear D. The receptor was isolated from a boy younger than two who had a stem cell transplant for SCID, so the T cells may come from the graft donor. The CDR3: CASSQDIGQRSYEQYF. In DNA, the CDR3 is TGCGCCAGCAGCCAAGATATCGGGCAGCGCTCCTACGAGCAGTACTTC.